This TCR beta chain was sequenced in a study of blood T cell repertoires in COVID-19. Method: immunoSEQ multiplex PCR; TCRdb's copy keeps in-frame clones and lacks some. Of 240,000 or so clones in the sample, about four fifths were seen once. Looked up from germline, CDR1 is SGHRS and CDR2 is YFSETQ. The CDR3 spans 16 residues. The junction had 13 bases not matched to a gene; V was cut back by 7 bases and J by 5 bases. The clonotype was recovered from a man aged 30-40 years who had recovered from COVID-19. Sequenced: peripheral blood. The chain uses TRBV5-1 and TRBJ2-2, with 8 bases fitting TRBD2. CDR3 residues: CASGTREGLKTGELFF. Written as DNA, the CDR3 is TGCGCCAGCGGAACCCGGGAGGGCCTGAAGACCGGGGAGCTGTTTTTT.